A selection of T cell receptor beta chains follows, all from one sample in a study of regulatory T cells in long-lasting Graves disease. TCRdb re-called the multiplex PCR reads with MiXCR, one entry per CDR3 protein. The sample shows hundreds of thousands of distinct CDR3 sequences, more than 15% of them seen only once. These data were also reused for a study on T cells in Graves' hyperthyroidism and ophthalmopathy.

The sequencing here drew on peripheral blood mononuclear cells (PBMCs), taken at new diagnosis, from a patient treated with antithyroid drugs. The origin of the receptors is a woman aged 35-65 years with Graves disease. The CDR3 runs from the conserved cysteine through the conserved F or W. Clone size is given for some rows only: seen once, a few or many times, or a class if the clone is expanded.

j_call: TRBJ1-1
clone_size: -
v_call: TRBV19
cdr3_aa: CATGFGSGEAFF

j_call: TRBJ1-3
clone_size: few
v_call: TRBV6-2/TRBV6-3
cdr3_aa: CASSLEGPNSGNTIYF

j_call: TRBJ2-5
clone_size: many
v_call: TRBV7-3
cdr3_aa: CASSLRDRETQYF

j_call: TRBJ2-7
clone_size: -
v_call: TRBV5-4
cdr3_aa: CASSQGTEREQYF

j_call: TRBJ2-1
clone_size: few
v_call: TRBV20-1
cdr3_aa: CSARLSAYNEQFF

j_call: TRBJ2-2
clone_size: -
v_call: TRBV6-4
cdr3_aa: CASNQDTENTGELFF

j_call: TRBJ2-3
clone_size: -
v_call: TRBV3-1
cdr3_aa: CATAGGSDTQYF

j_call: TRBJ2-7
clone_size: many
v_call: TRBV2
cdr3_aa: CASSVIRDEQYF

j_call: TRBJ1-2
clone_size: many
v_call: TRBV2
cdr3_aa: CASSEEGQGGGYTF

j_call: TRBJ1-1
clone_size: few
v_call: TRBV9
cdr3_aa: CASSPWTEGTEAFF

j_call: TRBJ2-5
clone_size: many
v_call: TRBV11-2
cdr3_aa: CASSPNVGTGETQYF

j_call: TRBJ1-1
clone_size: -
v_call: TRBV12-5
cdr3_aa: CASGPDSYTEAFF

j_call: TRBJ2-5
clone_size: many
v_call: TRBV11-1
cdr3_aa: CASSLGGTPTLQETQYF

j_call: TRBJ1-3
clone_size: many
v_call: TRBV11-3
cdr3_aa: CASGRLGNTIYF

j_call: TRBJ1-4
clone_size: few
v_call: TRBV5-1
cdr3_aa: CASSAQTGGVGEKLFF

j_call: TRBJ1-2
clone_size: few
v_call: TRBV20-1
cdr3_aa: CSASGTGGRGYTF

j_call: TRBJ1-1
clone_size: many
v_call: TRBV29-1
cdr3_aa: CSAPDRVDEAFF

j_call: TRBJ1-1
clone_size: -
v_call: TRBV19
cdr3_aa: CASSIEGTGGNTEAFF

j_call: TRBJ2-1
clone_size: many
v_call: TRBV20-1
cdr3_aa: CSARDLGTGRNEQFF

j_call: TRBJ1-4
clone_size: many
v_call: TRBV7-6
cdr3_aa: CASSTRTSQAPTNEKLFF

j_call: TRBJ2-3
clone_size: few
v_call: TRBV27
cdr3_aa: CASRGTDSTDTQYF

j_call: TRBJ1-2
clone_size: -
v_call: TRBV2
cdr3_aa: CASVRPGTYGYTF

j_call: TRBJ1-1
clone_size: once
v_call: TRBV18
cdr3_aa: CASSPQDLNTEAFF

j_call: TRBJ1-5
clone_size: many
v_call: TRBV2
cdr3_aa: CASRPGQGHNQPQHF

j_call: TRBJ2-7
clone_size: -
v_call: TRBV19
cdr3_aa: CASSIQGEQYF

j_call: TRBJ2-1
clone_size: many
v_call: TRBV28
cdr3_aa: CASSLLLPNEQFF

j_call: TRBJ1-1
clone_size: many
v_call: TRBV2
cdr3_aa: CATIKNTEAFF

j_call: TRBJ1-1
clone_size: many
v_call: TRBV5-5
cdr3_aa: CASSLGVVDTEAFF

j_call: TRBJ1-6
clone_size: few
v_call: TRBV9
cdr3_aa: CASSETGEISSPLHF

j_call: TRBJ2-3
clone_size: -
v_call: TRBV15
cdr3_aa: CATRSPGLVTDTQYF

j_call: TRBJ1-4
clone_size: -
v_call: TRBV7-2
cdr3_aa: CASRGWDTSSEKLFF

j_call: TRBJ2-2
clone_size: -
v_call: TRBV10-3
cdr3_aa: CAISERQNTGELFF

j_call: TRBJ1-4
clone_size: -
v_call: TRBV30
cdr3_aa: CAWSVGGFGKLFF

j_call: TRBJ1-4
clone_size: -
v_call: TRBV5-1
cdr3_aa: CASSPSPNEKLFF